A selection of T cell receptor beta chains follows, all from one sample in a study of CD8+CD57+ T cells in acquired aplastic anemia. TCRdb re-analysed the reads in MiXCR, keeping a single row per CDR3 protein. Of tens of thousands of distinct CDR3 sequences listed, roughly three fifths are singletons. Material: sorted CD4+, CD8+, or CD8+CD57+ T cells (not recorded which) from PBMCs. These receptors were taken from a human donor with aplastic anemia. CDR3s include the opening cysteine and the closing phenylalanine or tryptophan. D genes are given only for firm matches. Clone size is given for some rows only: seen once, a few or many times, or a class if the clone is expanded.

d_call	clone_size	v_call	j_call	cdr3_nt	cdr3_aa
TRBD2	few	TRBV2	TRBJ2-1	TGTGCCAGCAGCCTCTCGGGGGGGGCGGGTGAGCAGTTCTTC	CASSLSGGAGEQFF
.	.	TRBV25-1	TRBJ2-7	TGTGCCAGCAGTGTATTGGGTTACGAGCAGTACTTC	CASSVLGYEQYF
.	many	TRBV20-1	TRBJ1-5	TGCAGTGCTAGAGAGGGCAGGGTGGGGGGTTATCAGCCCCAGCATTTT	CSAREGRVGGYQPQHF
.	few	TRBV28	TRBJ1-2	TGTGCCAGCAGTTCCACAGCTCGGGGCTACACCTTC	CASSSTARGYTF
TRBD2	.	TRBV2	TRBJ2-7	TGTGCCAGCAGTGCTAGCCATAGCGGGAGATACGAGCAGTACTTC	CASSASHSGRYEQYF
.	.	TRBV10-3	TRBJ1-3	TGTGCCATTCTGGACGCGGACTTTGGAAACACCATATATTTT	CAILDADFGNTIYF
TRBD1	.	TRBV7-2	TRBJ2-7	TGTGCCAGCAGCTTAGCGGGACAGGGAGTATACGAGCAGTACTTC	CASSLAGQGVYEQYF
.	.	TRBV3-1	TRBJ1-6	TGTCCCAGCAGCCTGGCCGGGGGCGGGTCACCCCTCCACTTT	CPSSLAGGGSPLHF
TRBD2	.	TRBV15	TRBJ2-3	TGTGCCACCAGCAGAATAGCGGGGGGACGCACAGATACGCAGTATTTT	CATSRIAGGRTDTQYF
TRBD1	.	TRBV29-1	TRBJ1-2	TGCAGCGGCCTGACAGGGAGCTATGGCTACACCTTC	CSGLTGSYGYTF
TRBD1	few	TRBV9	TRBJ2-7	TGTGCCAGCAGTGAATTGGGACAGGGTTCCTACGAGCAGTACTTC	CASSELGQGSYEQYF
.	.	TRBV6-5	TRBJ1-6	TGTGCCAGCAGTTACTCTAATTCACCCCTCCACTTT	CASSYSNSPLHF
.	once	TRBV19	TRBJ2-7	TGTGCCAGCAGCCCCCAATGGGGATACGAGCAGTACTTC	CASSPQWGYEQYF
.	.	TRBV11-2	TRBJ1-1	TGTGCCAGCAGCGTAAATCCAGGGACGATGAACACTGAAGCTTTCTTT	CASSVNPGTMNTEAFF
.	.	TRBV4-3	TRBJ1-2	TGCGCCAGCAGCCAGTCCCGGGGGGCCAGGTATGGCTACACCTTC	CASSQSRGARYGYTF
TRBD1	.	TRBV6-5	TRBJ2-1	TGTGCCAGCAGTTGGACAGGCCATTCCTACAATGAGCAGTTCTTC	CASSWTGHSYNEQFF
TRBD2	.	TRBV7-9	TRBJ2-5	TGTGCCAGCAGCTTAATGTCTGGGCTAGCGGGGACCCAGTACTTC	CASSLMSGLAGTQYF
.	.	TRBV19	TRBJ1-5	TGTGCCAGTAGTTGGGACCGTAATCAGCCCCAGCATTTT	CASSWDRNQPQHF
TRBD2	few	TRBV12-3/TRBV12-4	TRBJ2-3	TGTGCCAGCTTAGCGGGGGATGCAGATACGCAGTATTTT	CASLAGDADTQYF
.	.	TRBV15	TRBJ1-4	TGTGCCACTGCTATCGAGGGGGGCTCGTCTGAAAAACTGTTTTTT	CATAIEGGSSEKLFF
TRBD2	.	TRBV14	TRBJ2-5	TGTGCCAGCAGCCAAGTCCGGGGGGATATGGAGACCCAGTACTTC	CASSQVRGDMETQYF
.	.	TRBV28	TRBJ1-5	TGTGCCAGCAGTTTGCTTAGTGATAGCAATCAGCCCCAGCATTTT	CASSLLSDSNQPQHF
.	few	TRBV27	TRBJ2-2	TGTGCCAGCAGGGATTGGGCAGGGAACACCGGGGAGCTGTTTTTT	CASRDWAGNTGELFF
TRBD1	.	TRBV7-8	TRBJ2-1	TGTGCCAGCAGCGCCCGGGACAGGAGGTCCTACAATGAGCAGTTCTTC	CASSARDRRSYNEQFF
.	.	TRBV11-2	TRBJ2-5	TGCGCCAGCAGCCAAGAGAGAAGGGAGACCCAGTACTTC	CASSQERRETQYF
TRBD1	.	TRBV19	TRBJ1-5	TGTGCCAGTAGATTCCGGGACAGAGGGGATCAGCCCCAGCATTTT	CASRFRDRGDQPQHF
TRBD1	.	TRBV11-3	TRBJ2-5	TGTGCCAGCAGCCGGACAGGGGAGACCCAGTACTTC	CASSRTGETQYF
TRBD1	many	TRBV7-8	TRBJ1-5	TGTGCCAGCAGCTTAGGAGGGGGCAGGGTGGGCAATCAGCCCCAGCATTTT	CASSLGGGRVGNQPQHF
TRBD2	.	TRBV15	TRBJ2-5	TGTGCCACCAGCAGTAACCACGGCCTAGCGGGGCAAAAGCAAGAGACCCAGTACTTC	CATSSNHGLAGQKQETQYF
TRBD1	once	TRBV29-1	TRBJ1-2	TGCAGCGTTGACAGGGGGGAATATGGCTACACCTTC	CSVDRGEYGYTF
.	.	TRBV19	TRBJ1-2	TGTGCCAGTACCATTGGGCAGGGATTGAACTATGGCTACACCTTC	CASTIGQGLNYGYTF
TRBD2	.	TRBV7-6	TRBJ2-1	TGTTCCAGCAGTCTGGAGGGGAGCCGGGGGGAGTTCTTC	CSSSLEGSRGEFF
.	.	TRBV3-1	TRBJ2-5	TGTGCCAGCAGCCAGGACCCTCGGGGGGAGACCCAGTACTTC	CASSQDPRGETQYF